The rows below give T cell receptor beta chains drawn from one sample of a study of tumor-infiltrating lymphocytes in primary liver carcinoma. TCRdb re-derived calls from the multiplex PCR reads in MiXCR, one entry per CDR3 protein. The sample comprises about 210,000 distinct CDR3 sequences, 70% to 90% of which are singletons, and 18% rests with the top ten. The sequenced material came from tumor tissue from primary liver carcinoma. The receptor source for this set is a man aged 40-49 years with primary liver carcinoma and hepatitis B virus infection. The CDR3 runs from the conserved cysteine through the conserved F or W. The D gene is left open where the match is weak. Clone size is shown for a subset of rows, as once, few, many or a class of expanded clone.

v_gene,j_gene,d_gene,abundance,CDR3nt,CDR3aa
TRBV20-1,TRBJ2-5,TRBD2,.,TGCAGTGCTAATAGCGGGGGGCAAGAGACCCAGTACTTC,CSANSGGQETQYF
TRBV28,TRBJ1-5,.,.,TGTGCCAGTACCATAAGGGGACAGCCCCAGCATTTT,CASTIRGQPQHF
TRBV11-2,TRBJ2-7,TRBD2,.,TGTACCAGCAGTTTAGGACTAGGACGGTCCTACGAGCAGTGCTTC,CTSSLGLGRSYEQCF
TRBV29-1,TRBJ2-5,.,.,TGCTGCGTTCTGACAAGGGGAGAGACCCAGTACTTC,CCVLTRGETQYF
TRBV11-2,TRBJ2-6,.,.,TGTGCCACCCAACGGCCACACTCTTGGGCCAACGTCCTGACTTTC,CATQRPHSWANVLTF
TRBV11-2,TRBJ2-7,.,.,TGCGCCAGCAGCTTTGCGGCCAGGGAGTTTCACGAGCAGTACTTC,CASSFAAREFHEQYF
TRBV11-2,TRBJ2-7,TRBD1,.,TGTGCCAGCAGATTACGATGCACAGGGGAAAACGAGCATTACTTC,CASRLRCTGENEHYF
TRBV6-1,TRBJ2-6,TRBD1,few,TGTGGCGGTACTGGGACAGGGGGTGCTGGGGCCAACGTCCTGACTTTC,CGGTGTGGAGANVLTF
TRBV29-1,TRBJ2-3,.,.,TGCAGCCTCCGGGCAACTAGCACATATACGCAGTATTTT,CSLRATSTYTQYF
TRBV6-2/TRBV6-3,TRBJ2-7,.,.,TGTGCCAGCGCCGCGACAGGAGCCTACGAGGAGTACTTC,CASAATGAYEEYF
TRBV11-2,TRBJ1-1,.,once,TGTGCCAGCAGCTTATCCCTGAACATTGAAGCTTTCTTT,CASSLSLNIEAFF
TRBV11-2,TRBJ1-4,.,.,TGTGCCAGCAGCTTAAATCTTGGGGGGCTCGGGCAGTTTTTT,CASSLNLGGLGQFF
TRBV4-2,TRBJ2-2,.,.,TGTGCCAGCAGCCACAGGGGGGTGAACACCGGGGAGCCGTTTTTT,CASSHRGVNTGEPFF
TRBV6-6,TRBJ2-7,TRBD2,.,TGTGTCAGCATTCATCGAGCGGGAGGGCCTACCTACGAGCAGTACTTC,CVSIHRAGGPTYEQYF
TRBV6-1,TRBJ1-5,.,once,TGTGCCAGCATTAGCATCCTTGGCGGGACCCAGTACTTT,CASISILGGTQYF
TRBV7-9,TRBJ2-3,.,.,TGTGCCAGCATCACAAATAGTGGATATACGCAGTATTTT,CASITNSGYTQYF
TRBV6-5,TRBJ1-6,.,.,TGTGCCAGCGCTGGCGGCGGTGGTGGCTCACCCATCCACTTT,CASAGGGGGSPIHF
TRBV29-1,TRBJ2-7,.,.,TGCAGCGTTGTGGACACACCCGACGAGCAGTACTTC,CSVVDTPDEQYF
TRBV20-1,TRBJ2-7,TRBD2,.,TGCAGTGCTGGGACTAACGGCTACGAGCAGTACTTC,CSAGTNGYEQYF
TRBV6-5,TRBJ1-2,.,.,TGTGCCAGTATGGTCGGGGTCAACTATGGATACACCTTC,CASMVGVNYGYTF
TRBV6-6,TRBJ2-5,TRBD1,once,TGTGCCAGCAGCAGGTCACTGGGACAGGGGCAGGTATGGCAAGAGACCCAGTACTTC,CASSRSLGQGQVWQETQYF
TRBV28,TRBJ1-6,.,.,TGTGCCAGCAACCCACCCTTTAATTCACCCCTCCACTTT,CASNPPFNSPLHF
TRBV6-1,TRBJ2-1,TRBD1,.,TGTGCCAGCGGAAGGGACAGGGGGGATGTGCAGTTCTTC,CASGRDRGDVQFF
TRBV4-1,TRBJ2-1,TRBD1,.,TGCGACAGCAGCAACGCCGGGGGACAGGGGAACAATGAGCAGTTCTTC,CDSSNAGGQGNNEQFF
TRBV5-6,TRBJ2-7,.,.,TGTGGCAGCAGCTTCCGGGCCCCCGAGCAGTACTTC,CGSSFRAPEQYF
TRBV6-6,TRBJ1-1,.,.,TGTGCCAGCAGCCGGGCGCCACTCGTCGACACTGGAGCTTTCTTT,CASSRAPLVDTGAFF
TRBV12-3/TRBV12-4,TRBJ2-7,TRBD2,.,TGTGCCAGCAGTTTACAGGGAGGGTCCTACGAGCTGTACTTC,CASSLQGGSYELYF
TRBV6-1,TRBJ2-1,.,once,TGTGCCAGCAGTGAAGAGATGGGCATTGAGCAGTTTTTC,CASSEEMGIEQFF
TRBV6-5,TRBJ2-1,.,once,TGTGCCAGCAGTTCGAAGCGAGCGGATATCTACAATGAGCAGTTGTTC,CASSSKRADIYNEQLF
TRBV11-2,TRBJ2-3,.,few,TGTGCCAGTAGCCTAGATCCGGAGGAGACTAGCACAGATACGCAGTATTTT,CASSLDPEETSTDTQYF
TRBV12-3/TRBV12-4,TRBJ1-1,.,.,TGTGCCAGCATTCTTGAAGGAGGCTCGGCTTTCTTC,CASILEGGSAFF
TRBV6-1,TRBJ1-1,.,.,TGTGTCAGCAGTCCTACAGGGTATACTGAAGCTTTCTTT,CVSSPTGYTEAFF
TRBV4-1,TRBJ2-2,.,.,TGCGCCAGCAGCTCAGCAGGGGAACACCGGGAGCTGTTTTTT,CASSSAGEHRELFF
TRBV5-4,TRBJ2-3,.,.,TGTGCCAACAGCTTAAGAGAAAATACGCAATATTTT,CANSLRENTQYF
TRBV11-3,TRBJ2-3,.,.,TGTGCCAGCAGCCCCGTGATCTTGAGAAGCGGCACAGATACGCAGTATTTT,CASSPVILRSGTDTQYF
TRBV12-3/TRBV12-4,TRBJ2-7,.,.,.,CTSSFGQGASPGTSTYEQYF
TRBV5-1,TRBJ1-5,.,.,TGCGCCAGCAGCTTGAACTGCCGTGCTAGCACAGATACGCAGCATTTT,CASSLNCRASTDTQHF
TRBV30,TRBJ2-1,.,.,TGTGCCTGGAGTAAGGGGAACTACCTAACTGAGCAGTTCTTC,CAWSKGNYLTEQFF
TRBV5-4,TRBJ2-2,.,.,TGTGCCAGCAGGTTTACCCGGTCCGCCGGGGAGCCGTTTTTT,CASRFTRSAGEPFF
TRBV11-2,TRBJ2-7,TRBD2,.,TGTGCCAGTAGCTCGTTAGCGGGATCGAGCCTCGAGCAGTACTTC,CASSSLAGSSLEQYF
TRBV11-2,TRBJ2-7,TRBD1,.,TGTGCCAGCGACTTACGATGGACAGGGGAGAACGAGTACTACTTC,CASDLRWTGENEYYF
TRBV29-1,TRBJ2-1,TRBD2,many,TGCAGCGTGGGACTAGGGGCCTACAATGAGCAGTTCTTC,CSVGLGAYNEQFF
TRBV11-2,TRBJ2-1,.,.,TGTGGCACCAGCCCTCTTCTGCGGAGCTCCTACAATGAGCAGTTCTTC,CGTSPLLRSSYNEQFF
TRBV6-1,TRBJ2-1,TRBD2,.,TGTGTCAGTCGACAAGCGGGAATCTATGAGCAGTTCTTC,CVSRQAGIYEQFF
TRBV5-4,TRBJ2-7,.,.,TGTGCCAGCAGCAAGACTAACGGAGGTCGAGGGGCCGAGCAATACTTC,CASSKTNGGRGAEQYF
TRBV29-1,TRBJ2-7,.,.,TGCAGCGATGAGACGGGACATCCAACCTACGAGCGGTACTTC,CSDETGHPTYERYF
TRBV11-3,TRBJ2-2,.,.,TGTGCCAGCAGCTTAAACGCGGACACCGGGGAGATATTTTTT,CASSLNADTGEIFF
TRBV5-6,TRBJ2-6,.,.,TGTGCCAGCAGCTTACCACGGGCCAAGGTACTGACTTTC,CASSLPRAKVLTF
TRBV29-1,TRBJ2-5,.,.,TGCAGCGTTGAGGGACCCGGGGGGCTCCAAGAGACCCAGTACTTT,CSVEGPGGLQETQYF
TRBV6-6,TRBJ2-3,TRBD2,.,TGCGCCAGCAGAACAGAAGCGGGGAGGTTGTATACGCAGTATTTT,CASRTEAGRLYTQYF
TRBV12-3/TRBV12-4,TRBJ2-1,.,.,TGTGCCAGCAGTCCTTTCACGCGCCCCGAGGAGTGCTTC,CASSPFTRPEECF
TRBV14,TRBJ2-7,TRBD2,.,TGTGCCAGCAGCCAAGGGTCTAGCGGGAGGGCCCTGAAGTACTATGAGCAGTACTTC,CASSQGSSGRALKYYEQYF
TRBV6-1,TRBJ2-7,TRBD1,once,TGTGCCAACAGTGACGGAGACAGGGCCGAGCAGTACTTC,CANSDGDRAEQYF